This T cell receptor (beta chain) appears in the sequencing data of a study of OX40 agonist ivuxolimab in advanced cancers. Turning to the study itself: Ivuxolimab, which patients received intravenously every 2 weeks, was dosed at 0.01 to 10 mg/kg. Overall study results and limits: Specificity for antigen went undetermined in the expanded peripheral T cells. Among some nonresponders, normalized T-cell clonal expansion was also low.

A word on this clone: The antigen is unknown.

There are 13 residues in the CDR3. Trimming cost V 5 bases and J 4 bases, with 9 bases left between them. CDR1 and CDR2 from the germline V gene are LNHDA and SQIVND (reference sequence). The cohort excluded patients with autoimmune disease history or systemic immunosuppression. Some clones are missing from TCRdb's copy, which holds only in-frame ones; the method was immunoSEQ multiplex PCR. The table has tens of thousands of clones, 85% seen once. The sequencing used CD4+ or CD8+ T cells sorted from blood, collected in a trial of the OX40 agonist ivuxolimab. The clonotype was recovered from an adult with an advanced solid tumor such as melanoma, head and neck, liver or kidney cancer. The gene calls are TRBV19 and TRBJ2-1; tentatively, D is TRBD1 (6 bases). CDR3 amino acids: CASSSGQYNEQFF. Written as DNA, the CDR3 is TGTGCCAGTAGTTCAGGACAGTACAATGAGCAGTTCTTC.